The T cell receptor beta chain under discussion was sequenced for a study of cytomegalovirus exposure and HLA in healthy donors. Study findings and constraints: Most subjects had HLA-A and HLA-B alleles reportedly predicted accurately by TCR beta sequences. Compared with the roughly 700-donor mean, an Asian-associated ancestry cluster reportedly had fewer N-insertions, according to a later analysis. In a later analysis, a missense DCLRE1C variant was linked to TCR beta V- and J-gene trimming.

The study ran its PCR with 60 Vbeta and 13 Jbeta primers. Per the study methods: In a later analysis, the count reached about 75 million unique TCR beta chains, with 10 million to 11 million shared. Clones were sequenced by immunoSEQ multiplex PCR, and TCRdb holds only the in-frame ones, with some missing. The V and J calls and clone size come from that table; D and trimming were worked out from the DNA. The sample shows some 140,000 clones, more than 75% of them seen only once. The CDR3 is 14 amino acids. Trimming took 7 bases from V and 5 from J, leaving 15 bases between them. Germline CDR1 and CDR2: SGHRS and YFSETQ. Concerning this clone: The antigen is not known.

The chain uses TRBV5-1 and TRBJ2-2, with D perhaps matching TRBD2 (5 bases). The sequence was obtained from a woman aged 40 to 50 in good health and CMV-seropositive. Sequencing was done on a sample of PBMCs. CDR3 sequence (DNA): TGCGCCAGCTTCCAAACCGGAGGAACCGGGGAGCTGTTTTTT. It encodes CASFQTGGTGELFF.